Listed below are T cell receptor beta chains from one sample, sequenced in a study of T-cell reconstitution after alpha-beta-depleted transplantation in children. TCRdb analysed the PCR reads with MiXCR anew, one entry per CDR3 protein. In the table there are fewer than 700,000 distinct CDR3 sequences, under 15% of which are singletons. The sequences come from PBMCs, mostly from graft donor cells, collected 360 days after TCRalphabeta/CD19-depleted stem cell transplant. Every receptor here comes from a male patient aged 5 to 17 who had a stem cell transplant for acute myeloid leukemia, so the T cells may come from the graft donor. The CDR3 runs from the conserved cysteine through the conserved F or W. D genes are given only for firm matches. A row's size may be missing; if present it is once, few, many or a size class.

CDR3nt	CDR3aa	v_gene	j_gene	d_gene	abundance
TGTGCCAGCAGCGCCCCAAGGACTAGCGGGAGAGGAAATGAGCAGTTCTTC	CASSAPRTSGRGNEQFF	TRBV7-8	TRBJ2-1	TRBD2	few
TGTGCCAGCAGCTTTCACAGGGCTTTTAACTACGAGCAGTACTTC	CASSFHRAFNYEQYF	TRBV7-2	TRBJ2-7	.	few
TGCGCCAGCAGCTTGGGTCTAGCGGGAGGCGGAGGCAATGAGCAGTTCTTC	CASSLGLAGGGGNEQFF	TRBV5-1	TRBJ2-1	TRBD2	.
TGTCAAGTGGGGAGGGGTTTGAAAGCGGGAGGGCCAGAAGATACGCAGTATTTT	CQVGRGLKAGGPEDTQYF	TRBV21-1	TRBJ2-3	.	.
TGTGCCAGCAGCCAAGTTTCCCTCTCCCTAGGGCAGTTCTTC	CASSQVSLSLGQFF	TRBV3-1	TRBJ2-1	.	.
TGTGCCAGCAGCCAAGATTGGACAGAAATAGAAGAGCAGTACTTC	CASSQDWTEIEEQYF	TRBV3-1	TRBJ2-7	.	once
TGCAGCGTCGTAAGACAGGGAACACCCTCCTACGAGCAGTACTTC	CSVVRQGTPSYEQYF	TRBV29-1	TRBJ2-7	TRBD1	many
TGTGCCAGCAGAGTAGCGGGAGGACAGTACGAGCAGTACTTC	CASRVAGGQYEQYF	TRBV2	TRBJ2-7	TRBD2	.
TGTGCCAGCAGTTTGTTAACAGGGGGCCTAGCGGGAGGGGAGACCCAGTACTTC	CASSLLTGGLAGGETQYF	TRBV28	TRBJ2-5	TRBD2	.
TGTGCCAGCACCCGATACAGGGGCAACACCGGGGAGCTGTTTTTT	CASTRYRGNTGELFF	TRBV28	TRBJ2-2	TRBD1	.
TGCGCCAGCAGCTTTTCCCGGGACTACTCATTGAAGACCCAGTACTTC	CASSFSRDYSLKTQYF	TRBV5-1	TRBJ2-5	TRBD2	.
TGTGCCAGCAGCTTAGGGGAAGGTGGTAGGATGTTTCATTCACCCCTCCACTTT	CASSLGEGGRMFHSPLHF	TRBV7-8	TRBJ1-6	.	few
TGTGCCAGCAGCCCCGACAGTATACACTACAATGAGCAGTTCTTC	CASSPDSIHYNEQFF	TRBV28	TRBJ2-1	.	few
TGCAGTGCTAGTCCGGCTAGCGGGAGTTCCCACGAGCAGTACTTC	CSASPASGSSHEQYF	TRBV20-1	TRBJ2-7	TRBD2	.
TGTGCCAGCAGCTTCGGACAGGGGGCGCTGAGGGAGACCCAGTACTTC	CASSFGQGALRETQYF	TRBV9	TRBJ2-5	TRBD1	many
TGTGCCGCTCTATGGACAGATACCTACAATGAGCAGTTCTTC	CAALWTDTYNEQFF	TRBV15	TRBJ2-1	.	few
TGTGCCACCAGTGATTTGTACTCAGGGGATTCTGACAATGAGCAGTTCTTC	CATSDLYSGDSDNEQFF	TRBV24-1	TRBJ2-1	.	few
TGCGCCAGCAGCTTGGAGGGGTATCCGTATAGCAATCAGCCCCAGCATTTT	CASSLEGYPYSNQPQHF	TRBV5-1	TRBJ1-5	.	few
TGTGCCAGCAGCCAAAGAATCTGGACAGGGGGCAATAGCGGGAGGAATCATGAGCAGTTCTTC	CASSQRIWTGGNSGRNHEQFF	TRBV3-1	TRBJ2-1	.	.
TGTGCCAGCAGTTACTGGGACAGGGGCAAACCCTTAGCGGGAGGGCTATCGGGATACAATGAGCAGTTCTTC	CASSYWDRGKPLAGGLSGYNEQFF	TRBV6-2/TRBV6-3	TRBJ2-1	.	.
TGTGCCATCAGTGCCACCGGGACTAGCGGGAGTACGGCGAACACCGGGGAGCTGTTTTTT	CAISATGTSGSTANTGELFF	TRBV10-3	TRBJ2-2	TRBD2	many
TGCGCCAGCAGCTTCGGGGGGGGTTCCTACAATGAGCAGTTCTTC	CASSFGGGSYNEQFF	TRBV4-3	TRBJ2-1	TRBD2	.
TGCAGTGCTTCTCCTCCGGGACAGACATTCTCCTACGAGCAGTACTTC	CSASPPGQTFSYEQYF	TRBV20-1	TRBJ2-7	TRBD1	few
TGCGCCAGCAGCTTGGTCGCAGATACGCAGTATTTT	CASSLVADTQYF	TRBV5-1	TRBJ2-3	.	many
TGTGCCAGCAGTTTTCGGGAAGGCAATGAGCAGTTCTTC	CASSFREGNEQFF	TRBV12-3/TRBV12-4	TRBJ2-1	.	few
TGTGCCAGCAGTGTTGGCGGGAACTCCTACGAGCAGTACTTC	CASSVGGNSYEQYF	TRBV6-1	TRBJ2-7	.	.
TGTGCCAGCAGATTGCGGGACAGACTCCAAGAGACCCAGTACTTC	CASRLRDRLQETQYF	TRBV28	TRBJ2-5	.	many
TGTGCCAGCAGTTACTCAAAAAAGACAGGGGCCACCCTCGACCAGTTCTTC	CASSYSKKTGATLDQFF	TRBV6-5	TRBJ2-1	TRBD1	few
TGCGCCAGCAGCTCGACAGCCCCAAACATTCAGTACTTC	CASSSTAPNIQYF	TRBV5-1	TRBJ2-4	.	.
TGTGCCAGTAGTATGTCCGCCGATGAGCAGTTCTTC	CASSMSADEQFF	TRBV19	TRBJ2-1	.	few
TGTGCCATCAGAAATGCAGGGTACGAGCAGTACTTC	CAIRNAGYEQYF	TRBV10-3	TRBJ2-7	.	many
TGTGCCAGCAGCGTCGGAAGGCCCGGGAGGTGGGCGACCCAGTACTTC	CASSVGRPGRWATQYF	TRBV9	TRBJ2-5	TRBD2	few
TGTGCCAGCAGCCCCGTGGTAGGGTTGGGTCTAATGAAGAAACTGTTTTTT	CASSPVVGLGLMKKLFF	TRBV7-6	TRBJ1-4	.	few
TGTGCCAGCAGTTTATATGGGGTACGAGGCGGGATATCAGATACGCAGTATTTT	CASSLYGVRGGISDTQYF	TRBV28	TRBJ2-3	.	many
TGTGCCAGCAGTTACTCCCGGGAAAAACACTACGAGCAGTACTTC	CASSYSREKHYEQYF	TRBV6-5	TRBJ2-7	.	.
TGCAGCGTTGACAAAAAAGGACAGACTTTCTATGGCTACACCTTC	CSVDKKGQTFYGYTF	TRBV29-1	TRBJ1-2	.	many
TGTGCCAGCAGCTTAGGTGTCGGGATGGACACCTACAATGAGCAGTTCTTC	CASSLGVGMDTYNEQFF	TRBV7-9	TRBJ2-1	.	.
TGTGCCAGCAGTTACCGGGAGGTATACAATGAGCAGTTCTTC	CASSYREVYNEQFF	TRBV6-5	TRBJ2-1	TRBD2	few
TGCAGTGCTAGAGATGGTCGCGGCCAAGAGACCCAGTACTTC	CSARDGRGQETQYF	TRBV20-1	TRBJ2-5	.	.
TGCGCCAGCAGCCAAGACCCCGACAAAGGGGGCTTGGCAGATACGCAGTATTTT	CASSQDPDKGGLADTQYF	TRBV4-3	TRBJ2-3	TRBD1	.
TGCAGTGCTAGTCTGAGGGTAAAAACCGGGGAGCTGTTTTTT	CSASLRVKTGELFF	TRBV20-1	TRBJ2-2	.	once
TGTGCCAGCAGTTTTACGGGAGGGGGATTACTGACGGAGTTCTTC	CASSFTGGGLLTEFF	TRBV27	TRBJ2-1	TRBD2	few
TGTGCCAGCAACAATAGGGGACTACCCTACAATGAGCAGTTCTTC	CASNNRGLPYNEQFF	TRBV13	TRBJ2-1	TRBD2	few
TGTGCCAGCAGCCCAGGGACAGGACGATTGGGCTATGGCTACACCTTC	CASSPGTGRLGYGYTF	TRBV7-9	TRBJ1-2	TRBD1	many
TGTGCCAGCAGTTTCCTGACTAGCGGAGCCTATTACGAGCAGTACTTC	CASSFLTSGAYYEQYF	TRBV27	TRBJ2-7	TRBD2	.
TGTGCCAGCAGCCTGGCGGGTTGGGGCACCGGGGAGCTGTTTTTT	CASSLAGWGTGELFF	TRBV7-6	TRBJ2-2	.	few
TGTGCCAGCAGCGTAGCGGGACTAGCGCAGTACGAGCAGTACTTC	CASSVAGLAQYEQYF	TRBV9	TRBJ2-7	TRBD2	many
TGCAGTGCTAGAAGTTTCGCCGGACTAGCGGTTTACAATGAGCAGTTCTTC	CSARSFAGLAVYNEQFF	TRBV20-1	TRBJ2-1	TRBD2	many
TGTGCCAGCAGCTTCCTGGACAGGGTTCCCTACGAGCAGTACTTC	CASSFLDRVPYEQYF	TRBV7-2	TRBJ2-7	TRBD1	.